The 21 T cell receptor beta chains given below trace back to one sample, sequenced in a study of shared clonotypes between healthy human individuals. The repertoire was sequenced with immunoSEQ multiplex PCR; TCRdb's copy has only in-frame clones and lacks some. The sample records some 1.5 million clones, under 99% being singletons. The specimen was naive CD4+ T cells sorted from blood. Subset specified: CD45RA+ positively selected. Receptor source: a young man in good health.

The chain recombines TRBV6-1 with TRBJ1-2; the D is unclear. The CDR3 loop spans 15 amino acids. The V gene lost 2 bases and the J gene lost 2 bases, with 12 bases spanning the gap. Germline V gene lookup returns CDR1 MNHNS and CDR2 SASEGT. The CDR3 DNA follows: TGTGCCAGCAGTGAACAGGCAGGCTCAAACTATGGCTACACCTTC. Amino acids: CASSEQAGSNYGYTF.

This clone was recorded only once. V gene TRBV28 combines with J gene TRBJ2-7; TRBD2 is a possible D gene (5 bases). With 7 bases removed from V and 0 bases from J, the gap between germline ends came to 16 bases. From germline, CDR1 is MDHEN and CDR2 SYDVKM. CDR3 size: 15 residues. The CDR3 DNA reads TGTGCCAGCAAGGACTTTGGCGAGAGCTCCTACGAGCAGTACTTC. Its protein product is CASKDFGESSYEQYF.

This clone was counted once. The gene calls are TRBV5-4 and TRBJ2-7; weak D call: TRBD2 (6 bases). The CDR3 spans 15 residues. The V gene's germline CDR1 is SGHNT and CDR2 YYREEE (reference sequence). V lost 0 bases and J 0 bases, leaving 10 bases between the germline ends. CDR3 residues: CASSLGSGLSYEQYF. As DNA, the CDR3 is TGTGCCAGCAGCTTGGGTAGCGGTCTCTCCTACGAGCAGTACTTC.

In the case of this clone: Other nucleotide sequences from this sample produce the same CDR3. This sequence joins TRBV27 and TRBJ2-7; D may be TRBD2 (5 bases). The V and J ends lost 1 base and 2 bases respectively, with 12 bases between them. CDR3 size: 15 residues. Germline lookup yields CDR1 MNHEY and CDR2 SMNVEV (reference sequence). CDR3 in DNA: TGTGCCAGCAGTTTATACTTGGGGAGAACCTACGAGCAGTACTTC. Translated, it gives CASSLYLGRTYEQYF.

The CDR3 DNA reads TGTGCCAGCAGCTTGGGTGGGCTCATGAACACTGAAGCTTTCTTT. The encoded protein is CASSLGGLMNTEAFF. The V call is TRBV5-4, the J call TRBJ1-1; D not resolved. V was shortened by 0 bases and J by 0 bases, with 9 bases between the two germline ends. The CDR3 consists of 15 residues. The V gene's germline CDR1 is SGHNT and CDR2 YYREEE (reference sequence).

The CDR3 is CASSQSPFNEQFF. CDR3 coding DNA: TGTGCCAGCAGCCAATCCCCCTTCAATGAGCAGTTCTTC. The rearrangement links TRBV7-9 to TRBJ2-1; D not resolved. With 5 bases removed from V and 6 bases from J, the gap between germline ends came to 11 bases. This CDR3 has 13 residues. Germline V lookup: CDR1 SEHNR, CDR2 FQNEAQ (reference sequence).

This clone is a singleton in its sample. The rearrangement links TRBV10-3 to TRBJ2-7; 7 bases align to TRBD1. CDR3 length: 13 residues. With V trimmed by 9 bases and J by 2 bases, 7 bases remained unmatched. Looked up from germline, CDR1 is ENHRY and CDR2 is SYGVKD. This CDR3 reads CAIGGGRAYEQYF. The CDR3 region has the DNA TGTGCCATAGGGGGCGGCAGGGCCTACGAGCAGTACTTC.

The chain is built from TRBV7-9 and TRBJ2-1; D not certain. The V end lost 2 bases, the J end lost 8 bases, and 10 bases lay between the germline ends. Germline V gives CDR1 SEHNR, CDR2 FQNEAQ (reference sequence). CDR3 length: 13 amino acids. The DNA for the CDR3 is TGTGCCAGCAGCTTAAGAGCCATGGATGAGCAGTTCTTC. Residues: CASSLRAMDEQFF. Filled out from reference TRBV7-9 and TRBJ2-1, the complete variable domain reads DTGVSQNPRHKITKRGQNVTFRCDPISEHNRLYWYRQTLGQGPEFLTYFQNEAQLEKSRLLSDRFSAERPKGSFSTLEIQRTEQGDSAMYLCASSLRAMDEQFFGPGTRLTVL.

The J gene is TRBJ2-3, the V gene TRBV10-3; 13 bases agree with TRBD2. The CDR3 length is 13 residues. Germline V lookup: CDR1 ENHRY, CDR2 SYGVKD. V shed 10 bases and J 6 bases; nucleotides not matched to a gene: 4. The CDR3: CATWTSGSDTQYF. The CDR3 nucleotides read TGTGCCACCTGGACTAGCGGGAGTGATACGCAGTATTTT.

This rearrangement joins TRBV7-9 to TRBJ1-2; D may be TRBD1 (6 bases). The germline gives CDR1 SEHNR, CDR2 FQNEAQ (reference sequence). V was cut by 5 bases and J by 3 bases, with 16 bases left in between. There are 15 residues in the CDR3. Here the CDR3 reads CASSESRGRDYGYTF. The DNA for the CDR3 is TGTGCCAGCAGCGAAAGCAGGGGAAGGGACTATGGCTACACCTTC.

Here the CDR3 reads CASSLELSVGNTIYF. The CDR3, as DNA: TGCGCCAGCAGCTTGGAGCTGTCGGTAGGAAACACCATATATTTT. J is TRBJ1-3 and V is TRBV5-1; D is ambiguous. V dropped 0 bases and J dropped 4 bases, with 11 bases sitting between them. CDR3 length: 15 residues. CDR1 is SGHRS, CDR2 YFSETQ, per germline. Full variable domain (missing parts from reference TRBV5-1 and TRBJ1-3): KAGVTQTPRYLIKTRGQQVTLSCSPISGHRSVSWYQQTPGQGLQFLFEYFSETQRNKGNFPGRFSGRQFSNSRSEMNVSTLELGDSALYLCASSLELSVGNTIYFGEGSWLTVV.

A word on this clone: The sample contains more than one DNA sequence encoding this CDR3. The CDR3 spells CASSVAAGRGNEQFF. The DNA of the CDR3 is TGTGCCAGCAGCGTAGCAGCGGGAAGAGGTAATGAGCAGTTCTTC. This chain uses TRBV9 with TRBJ2-1; the match to TRBD2 covers 7 bases. The CDR3 runs 15 residues. V dropped 0 bases and J dropped 7; count of bases not matched to a gene: 7. From germline, CDR1 is SGDLS and CDR2 YYNGEE.

The gene calls are TRBV28 and TRBJ1-5, with D possibly TRBD1 on 5 matching bases. Trimming removed 7 bases from V and 7 bases from J, with 11 bases in between. The germline CDR1 and CDR2 sequences are MDHEN and SYDVKM. The CDR3 runs 12 residues. The CDR3 coding sequence is TGTGCCAGCAACCAAGGGGTACAGCCCCAGCATTTT. It encodes CASNQGVQPQHF.

V and J are TRBV7-9 and TRBJ2-5; D is ambiguous. CDR1 and CDR2 (germline): SEHNR, FQNEAQ (reference sequence). Trimming left V 5 bases short and J 3 bases short, with 13 bases between. This CDR3 comprises 14 residues. The CDR3 coding sequence is TGTGCCAGCAGCCCCCAAAGCGCAAAAGAGACCCAGTACTTC. As protein: CASSPQSAKETQYF.

This clone was seen only once. The gene calls are TRBV6-6 and TRBJ2-7; 11 nucleotides match TRBD2. The V gene end was trimmed by 5 bases and the J gene end by 6 bases; junction bases not matched to a gene: 9. The CDR3 is 15 residues long. CDR1 is MNHNY, CDR2 SVGAGI, per germline (reference sequence). The CDR3: CASSTIAGGPFEQYF. The CDR3 nucleotides are TGTGCCAGCAGTACTATAGCGGGAGGGCCTTTCGAGCAGTACTTC.

J is TRBJ2-1 and V is TRBV19, with D maybe TRBD2 (5 bases). V was cut by 5 bases and J by 5 bases, with 16 bases left in between. This CDR3 has 15 amino acids. The germline gives CDR1 LNHDA, CDR2 SQIVND (reference sequence). In DNA form, the CDR3 reads TGTGCCAGTAGTTCCCGGGGTAGCGCCGACAATGAGCAGTTCTTC. It yields the protein CASSSRGSADNEQFF. Together with reference TRBV19 and TRBJ2-1, the CDR3 gives the full variable domain: DGGITQSPKYLFRKEGQNVTLSCEQNLNHDAMYWYRQDPGQGLRLIYYSQIVNDFQKGDIAEGYSVSREKKESFPLTVTSAQKNPTAFYLCASSSRGSADNEQFFGPGTRLTVL.

The V call is TRBV18, the J call TRBJ1-2, with TRBD1 matching over 9 bases. The V gene end was trimmed by 3 bases and the J gene end by 7 bases; junction bases not matched to a gene: 9. The CDR3 length is 15 residues. Looked up from germline, CDR1 is KGHSH and CDR2 is LQKENI. CDR3 region: CASSPRTGVLSGYTF. CDR3 nucleotide sequence: TGTGCCAGCTCACCTCGGACAGGGGTTCTCTCTGGCTACACCTTC. Using reference TRBV18 and TRBJ1-2 for the parts outside the CDR3, the full variable domain is NAGVMQNPRHLVRRRGQEARLRCSPMKGHSHVYWYRQLPEEGLKFMVYLQKENIIDESGMPKERFSAEFPKEGPSILRIQQVVRGDSAAYFCASSPRTGVLSGYTFGSGTRLTVV.

V gene TRBV28 combines with J gene TRBJ2-1; unclear D gene. Germline V gene sequence: CDR1 MDHEN, CDR2 SYDVKM. V dropped 1 base and J dropped 4 bases, with 17 bases sitting between them. This CDR3 has 17 residues. The CDR3 nucleotides read TGTGCCAGCAGTTTATCCCTGCCCGCTGGGAATTACAATGAGCAGTTCTTC. This translates into CASSLSLPAGNYNEQFF.

J is TRBJ2-4 and V is TRBV7-2; a possible D gene is TRBD1 (6 bases). The CDR3 loop spans 14 amino acids. Germline loops: CDR1 SGHTA, CDR2 FQGNSA. V was clipped by 1 base and J by 5 bases, with 9 bases between them. CDR3 loop: CASSLESGENIQYF. CDR3 bases: TGTGCCAGCAGCTTAGAGTCAGGGGAAAACATTCAGTACTTC.

The chain is built from TRBV5-1 and TRBJ2-1; no definite D call. V dropped 5 bases and J dropped 8 bases, with 5 bases sitting between them. The CDR3 runs 10 residues. From germline, CDR1 is SGHRS and CDR2 YFSETQ. The CDR3 sequence: CASSTDEQFF. The CDR3 nucleotides are TGCGCCAGCAGTACGGATGAGCAGTTCTTC.

J is TRBJ1-2 and V is TRBV19, with D uncertain. The V gene lost 3 bases and the J gene lost 8 bases, with 10 bases spanning the gap. This CDR3 has 12 residues. Germline V gives CDR1 LNHDA, CDR2 SQIVND (reference sequence). The DNA for the CDR3 is TGTGCCAGTAGTATTCGGGCCGGCGGCTACACCTTC. Translation gives CASSIRAGGYTF.